These 25 T cell receptor beta chains share one sample of origin, sequenced in a study of blood T cell repertoires in COVID-19. Repertoires were generated with immunoSEQ multiplex PCR, while TCRdb's copy carries only in-frame clones and drops some. The sample gives roughly 260,000 clones, 88% of which show up once; roughly 4% is in the top ten. What was sequenced was peripheral blood. The receptors shown here come from a man in his 60s who had recovered from COVID-19.

The chain joins TRBV5-8 to TRBJ2-7; TRBD1 matches at 7 bases. Germline CDR1 reads SGHTS; CDR2 reads YDEGEE. The CDR3 covers 14 residues. V was pared by 5 bases and J by 3 bases, with 8 bases of the junction left unmatched. In DNA form, the CDR3 reads TGTGCCAGCAGGCGGACAGGAATTAACTACGAGCAGTACTTC. Amino acid sequence: CASRRTGINYEQYF.

The CDR3 bases are TGCAGCGTAATCGGCGGGACAGGGCCCTATGGCTACACCTTC. Translation: CSVIGGTGPYGYTF. The chain joins TRBV29-1 to TRBJ1-2; TRBD1 matches at 9 bases. With 6 bases clipped from V and 4 bases from J, the junction kept 9 bases outside the gene matches. Germline V CDR1 and CDR2: SQVTM, ANQGSEA. The CDR3 covers 14 residues.

The chain combines TRBV29-1 with TRBJ2-4, with D unclear. Trimming took 4 bases from V and 0 from J, leaving 25 bases between them. The CDR3 runs 19 residues. The germline CDR1 and CDR2 sequences are SQVTM and ANQGSEA. The CDR3 sequence is CSVAPEFDGVNPAKNIQYF. The CDR3, as DNA: TGCAGCGTTGCCCCAGAATTCGACGGAGTGAACCCAGCCAAAAACATTCAGTACTTC.

The V call is TRBV6-6, the J call TRBJ1-1, with 8 bases fitting TRBD1. The junction had 1 base not matched to a gene; V was cut back by 1 base and J by 6 bases. The length of the CDR3 is 13 residues. Germline V lookup: CDR1 MNHNY, CDR2 SVGAGI (reference sequence). The CDR3 is CASSYLQGAEAFF. CDR3 bases: TGTGCCAGCAGTTACTTACAGGGGGCTGAAGCTTTCTTT.

The gene calls are TRBV10-3 and TRBJ2-1, with 10 bases that match TRBD2. The CDR3 consists of 15 residues. Unmatched junction bases numbered 7, after V lost 6 bases and J lost 5 bases. Germline CDR1 and CDR2: ENHRY and SYGVKD. The CDR3 DNA follows: TGTGCCATCAGGACCACTAGCGGGATCGACAATGAGCAGTTCTTC. Translating it yields CAIRTTSGIDNEQFF.

V gene TRBV9 combines with J gene TRBJ1-6; D gene uncertain. Per germline, CDR1 SGDLS and CDR2 YYNGEE. This CDR3 is built from 14 residues. Trimming left V 4 bases short and J 14 bases short, with 19 bases between. The DNA of the CDR3 is TGTGCCAGCAGCCCGGGTAGGCCTCCTCCCTCCCTCCACTTT. Its protein is CASSPGRPPPSLHF.

The chain uses TRBV2 and TRBJ1-2, with TRBD1 identical over 7 bases. The CDR3 has 16 residues. CDR1 and CDR2 (germline): SNHLY, FYNNEI. Trimming at V came to 7 bases and at J to 1 base, leaving 12 bases not matched to a gene. The DNA of the CDR3 is TGTGCCAGCATCCGGACAGGATCCCCTTTTAACTATGGCTACACCTTC. Its translation is CASIRTGSPFNYGYTF.

This chain links TRBV14 with TRBJ2-3, with D possibly being TRBD1 (5 bases). Trimming cost V 6 bases and J 3 bases, with 19 bases left between them. CDR1 and CDR2 (germline): SGHDN, FVKESK. There are 16 residues in the CDR3. DNA of the CDR3: TGTGCCAGCAGTCAAATCCCTACAGGATCAACAGATACGCAGTATTTT. Translated: CASSQIPTGSTDTQYF.

V usage is TRBV9 and J usage is TRBJ1-6; no clear D. The ends were cut back, 5 bases at V and 0 bases at J, with 9 bases in the middle. The CDR3 runs to 15 residues. The germline CDR1 and CDR2 sequences are SGDLS and YYNGEE. This chain's CDR3 is CASSRRSSYNSPLHF. CDR3 DNA: TGTGCCAGCAGTCGGAGGAGCTCCTATAATTCACCCCTCCACTTT.

This chain links TRBV5-5 with TRBJ1-1; D not certain. The length of the CDR3 is 15 residues. Per germline, CDR1 SGHKS and CDR2 YYEKEE (reference sequence). V lost 1 base and J lost 0, with 10 bases in between. CDR3 in DNA: TGTGCCAGCAGCTTGTGGGAGGCGGTGAACACTGAAGCTTTCTTT. Its protein is CASSLWEAVNTEAFF.

There are a few counts of this clone. The J gene is TRBJ1-3, the V gene TRBV6-1, with D unresolved. V lost 1 base to trimming and J lost 2 bases, with 12 bases between them. CDR1 and CDR2 from the germline V gene are MNHNS and SASEGT. The CDR3 runs to 16 residues. This CDR3 reads CASSEGVPEAGNTIYF. CDR3 sequence (DNA): TGTGCCAGCAGTGAAGGGGTCCCCGAGGCTGGAAACACCATATATTTT.

V gene TRBV6-4 combines with J gene TRBJ2-2, with no clear D. The CDR3 has 13 amino acids. Per the germline V gene, CDR1 is MRHNA and CDR2 is SNTAGT. Trimming took off 5 bases at V and 6 bases at J, with 10 bases between the two ends. CDR3 amino acids: CASSQNLAGELFF. The CDR3 DNA sequence: TGTGCCAGCAGTCAGAACCTCGCCGGGGAGCTGTTTTTT.

This clone appeared a single time. The chain uses TRBV27 and TRBJ2-5; 9 positions agree with TRBD1. In germline, CDR1 is MNHEY, CDR2 SMNVEV (reference sequence). The length of the CDR3 is 16 residues. After removal of 2 bases from V and 1 base from J, the junction contained 5 bases not matched to a gene. CDR3 loop: CASSLGTGRTQETQYF. As DNA, the CDR3 is TGTGCCAGCAGTTTAGGGACAGGGAGAACCCAAGAGACCCAGTACTTC.

The chain joins TRBV7-9 to TRBJ2-1; 9 nucleotides match TRBD2. The CDR3 has 15 residues. Losses at the gene ends were 1 base for V and 7 bases for J; bases not matched to a gene: 5. Germline CDR1 is SEHNR and CDR2 is FQNEAQ (reference sequence). CDR3 region: CASSLGAGGPNEQFF. CDR3 coding DNA: TGTGCCAGCAGCTTAGGTGCGGGGGGGCCAAATGAGCAGTTCTTC.

The chain recombines TRBV6-5 with TRBJ2-4, with 10 nucleotides matching TRBD2. CDR1 and CDR2 from the germline V gene are MNHEY and SVGAGI. J was trimmed by 7 bases and V by 2 bases; bases with no gene match: 5. CDR3 length: 15 amino acids. CDR3 in DNA: TGTGCCAGCAGTTACGAGGCTAGCGGGGGTAACATTCAGTACTTC. Its translation: CASSYEASGGNIQYF.

The rearrangement joins TRBV5-5 to TRBJ1-2, with 11 bases that match TRBD1. The germline CDR1 and CDR2 sequences are SGHKS and YYEKEE (reference sequence). The CDR3 is 14 residues long. J gave up 4 bases and V 5 bases, and 4 bases lay outside the gene matches. The CDR3 region has the DNA TGTGCCAGCAGTGGACAGGGGGCAGCCTATGGCTACACCTTC. Translation gives CASSGQGAAYGYTF.

This chain uses TRBV7-3 with TRBJ2-1, with TRBD1 matching 8 bases. V was pared by 5 bases and J by 7 bases, with 7 bases of the junction left unmatched. The CDR3 is 14 amino acids. CDR1 is SGHTA, CDR2 FQGTGA, per germline. Here the CDR3 reads CASSPWQGANEQFF. The CDR3 DNA reads as TGTGCCAGCAGCCCGTGGCAGGGGGCAAATGAGCAGTTCTTC.

This chain connects TRBV6-5 to TRBJ2-7; a weak D match, TRBD2 (5 bases). The CDR3 totals 14 residues. Germline V lookup: CDR1 MNHEY, CDR2 SVGAGI. Trimming left V 0 bases short and J 7 bases short, with 13 bases between. The CDR3 DNA sequence: TGTGCCAGCAGTTACTCGAATCGGGGTCCGGAGCAGTACTTC. Encoded protein: CASSYSNRGPEQYF.

V and J are TRBV6-2 or TRBV6-3 and TRBJ1-4, with a possible D match to TRBD1 (5 bases). The CDR3 has 15 amino acids. V was trimmed by 5 bases and J by 2 bases, leaving 12 bases between them. The germline CDR1 and CDR2 sequences are MNHEY and SVGEGT. CDR3 nucleotides: TGTGCCAGCAGTGCGCCAGGGTTCACTAATGAAAAACTGTTTTTT. Protein product: CASSAPGFTNEKLFF.

In its sample, this clone was seen once. CDR3 amino acids: CSVELLANYGYTF. The DNA of the CDR3 is TGCAGCGTTGAATTGCTAGCTAACTATGGCTACACCTTC. J is TRBJ1-2 and V is TRBV29-1; D is unresolved. CDR1 and CDR2 from the germline V gene are SQVTM and ANQGSEA. The ends were cut back, 2 bases at V and 0 bases at J, with 7 bases in the middle. CDR3 size: 13 residues.

The rearrangement joins TRBV7-6 to TRBJ1-2, with 9 bases that match TRBD1. Germline CDR1 is SGHVS and CDR2 is FNYEAQ. The CDR3 runs 13 residues. J was trimmed by 13 bases and V by 4 bases; bases with no gene match: 10. This CDR3 reads CASSWGGQGKVTF. The CDR3 DNA follows: TGTGCCAGCAGCTGGGGGGGACAGGGAAAGGTCACCTTC.

The V call is TRBV13, the J call TRBJ1-6; 7 positions agree with TRBD1. The germline V gene encodes CDR1 PRHDT and CDR2 FYEKMQ (reference sequence). With 5 bases clipped from V and 10 bases from J, the junction kept 8 bases outside the gene matches. The CDR3 length is 14 residues. The CDR3 reads CASSLNRGQSPLHF. The CDR3 DNA reads TGTGCCAGCAGCCTTAACAGGGGACAATCACCCCTCCACTTT.

Notes on this clone: Within the sample, other DNA sequences also encode this same CDR3. The rearrangement links TRBV3-1 (or the pseudogene TRBV3-2) to TRBJ2-3; 7 bases match TRBD2. V dropped 4 bases and J dropped 1; count of bases not matched to a gene: 2. Germline V gene data show CDR1 as LGHDT and CDR2 as YNNKEL (reference sequence). CDR3 length equals 14 residues. CDR3 protein: CASSRRGGTDTQYF. The CDR3 DNA is TGTGCCAGCAGCCGTCGGGGGGGCACAGATACGCAGTATTTT.

There are a few counts of this clone. The CDR3 protein is CAWARRQQETQYF. Here the CDR3 DNA reads TGTGCCTGGGCGCGGCGGCAGCAAGAGACCCAGTACTTC. The chain combines TRBV30 with TRBJ2-5; D is uncertain. V was pared by 5 bases and J by 2 bases, with 12 bases between. The CDR3 loop spans 13 amino acids. Germline V gene lookup returns CDR1 GTSNPN and CDR2 SVGIG (reference sequence). The full variable domain, in which reference TRBV30 and TRBJ2-5 provide the parts outside the CDR3, is SQTIHQWPATLVQPVGSPLSLECTVEGTSNPNLYWYRQAAGRGLQLLFYSVGIGQISSEVPQNLSASRPQDRQFILSSKKLLLSDSGFYLCAWARRQQETQYFGPGTRLLVL.

Written as DNA, the CDR3 is TGCGCCAGCAGCTTCGCCCCGGGACAGGGGAATTCACCCCTCCACTTT. This sequence encodes CASSFAPGQGNSPLHF. This chain uses TRBV5-1 with TRBJ1-6, with 10 nucleotides matching TRBD1. With 2 bases clipped from V and 7 bases from J, the junction kept 6 bases outside the gene matches. CDR1 is SGHRS, CDR2 YFSETQ, per germline. There are 16 residues in the CDR3.